The source of this T cell receptor beta chain is a study of T cell changes during pregnancy in multiple sclerosis. Per the germline V gene, CDR1 is MNHEY and CDR2 is SMNVEV (reference sequence). V was trimmed by 10 bases and J by 8 bases, leaving 19 bases between them. This CDR3 is 13 amino acids long. Clones were sequenced by immunoSEQ multiplex PCR, and TCRdb holds only the in-frame ones, with some missing. The sample shows 40,000 to 45,000 clones, 89% of them seen only once. Sequencing used CD4+ T cells from peripheral blood mononuclear cells, obtained in the first trimester of pregnancy. This receptor was taken from a female donor with multiple sclerosis, enrolled in a pregnancy study. The chain links TRBV27 to TRBJ2-3, with a tentative D call TRBD2 (6 bases). The CDR3 region is CANPPTGTFTQYF. The CDR3 DNA follows: TGTGCCAACCCCCCTACGGGGACTTTTACGCAGTATTTT.